A few counts support the clone carrying this T cell receptor (beta chain). This table comes from immunoSEQ multiplex PCR, and its TCRdb copy is limited to in-frame clones, with some not included. Found here are roughly 150,000 clones, roughly 90% of them singletons; the top ten hold roughly 4.3%. The sample belongs to a study of blood T cell repertoires in COVID-19. The clonotype comes from a man aged 45-65 years who had recovered from COVID-19. Sequenced: PBMCs or T cells enriched from blood (not recorded which).

The CDR3 loop reads CASSFEKGQGDEKLFF. In DNA, the CDR3 is TGTGCCAGCAGCTTTGAAAAGGGACAGGGAGACGAAAAACTGTTTTTT. The V call is TRBV5-5, the J call TRBJ1-4, with TRBD1 identical over 9 bases. This CDR3 comprises 16 residues. Trimming removed 2 bases from V and 8 bases from J; junction bases left unmatched: 10. The V gene's germline CDR1 is SGHKS and CDR2 YYEKEE (reference sequence).